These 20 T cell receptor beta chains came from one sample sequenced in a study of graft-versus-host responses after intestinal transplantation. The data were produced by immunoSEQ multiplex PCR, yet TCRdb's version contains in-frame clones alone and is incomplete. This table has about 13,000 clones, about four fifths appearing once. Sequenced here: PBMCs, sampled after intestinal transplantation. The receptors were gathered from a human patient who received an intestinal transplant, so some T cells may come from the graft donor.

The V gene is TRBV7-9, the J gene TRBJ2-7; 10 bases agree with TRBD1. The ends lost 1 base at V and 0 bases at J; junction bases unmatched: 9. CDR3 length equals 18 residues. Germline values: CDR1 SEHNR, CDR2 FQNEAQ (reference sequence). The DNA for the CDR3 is TGTGCCAGCAGCTTAGGACTGGGGACAGGGGTCCGCTCCTACGAGCAGTACTTC. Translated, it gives CASSLGLGTGVRSYEQYF. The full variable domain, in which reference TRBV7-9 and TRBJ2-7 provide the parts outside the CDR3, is DTGVSQNPRHKITKRGQNVTFRCDPISEHNRLYWYRQTLGQGPEFLTYFQNEAQLEKSRLLSDRFSAERPKGSFSTLEIQRTEQGDSAMYLCASSLGLGTGVRSYEQYFGPGTRLTVT.

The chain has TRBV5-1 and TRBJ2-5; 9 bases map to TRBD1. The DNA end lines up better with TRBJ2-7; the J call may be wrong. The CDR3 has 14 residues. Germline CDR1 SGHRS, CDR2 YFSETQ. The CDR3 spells CASSPEDRGYEQYF. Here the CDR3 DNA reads TGCGCCAGCAGCCCGGAGGACAGGGGCTACGAGCAGTACTTC.

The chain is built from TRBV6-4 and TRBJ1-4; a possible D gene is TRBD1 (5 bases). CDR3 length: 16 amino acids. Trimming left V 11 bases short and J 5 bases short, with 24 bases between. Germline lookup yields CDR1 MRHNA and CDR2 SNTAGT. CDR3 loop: CAEWHYRDCQNEKLFF. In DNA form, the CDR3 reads TGTGCCGAATGGCATTACCGGGACTGCCAAAATGAAAAACTGTTTTTT.

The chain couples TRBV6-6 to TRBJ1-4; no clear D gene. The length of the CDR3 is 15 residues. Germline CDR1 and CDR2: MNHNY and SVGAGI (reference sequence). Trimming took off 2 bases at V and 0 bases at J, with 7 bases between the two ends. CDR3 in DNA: TGTGCCAGCAGTTACCCGGGATCAACTAATGAAAAACTGTTTTTT. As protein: CASSYPGSTNEKLFF.

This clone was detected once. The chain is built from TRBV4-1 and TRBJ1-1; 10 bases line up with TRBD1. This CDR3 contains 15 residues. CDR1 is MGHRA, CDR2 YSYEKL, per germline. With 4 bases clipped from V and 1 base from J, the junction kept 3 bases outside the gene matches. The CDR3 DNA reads TGCGCCAGCAGCCTCGACAGGGGGCCGAACACTGAAGCTTTCTTT. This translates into CASSLDRGPNTEAFF.

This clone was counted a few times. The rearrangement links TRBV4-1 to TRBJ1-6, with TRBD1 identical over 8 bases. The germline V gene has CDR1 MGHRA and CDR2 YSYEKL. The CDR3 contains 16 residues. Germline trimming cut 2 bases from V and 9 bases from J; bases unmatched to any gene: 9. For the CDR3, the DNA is TGCGCCAGCAGCCAATCTTGGACAGGGTACGGTTCACCCCTCCACTTT. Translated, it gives CASSQSWTGYGSPLHF.

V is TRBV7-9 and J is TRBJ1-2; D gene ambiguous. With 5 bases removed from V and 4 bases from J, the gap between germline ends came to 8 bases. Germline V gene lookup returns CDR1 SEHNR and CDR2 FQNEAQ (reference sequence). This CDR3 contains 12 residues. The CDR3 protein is CASSPKAYGYTF. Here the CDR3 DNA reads TGTGCCAGCAGCCCTAAGGCCTATGGCTACACCTTC.

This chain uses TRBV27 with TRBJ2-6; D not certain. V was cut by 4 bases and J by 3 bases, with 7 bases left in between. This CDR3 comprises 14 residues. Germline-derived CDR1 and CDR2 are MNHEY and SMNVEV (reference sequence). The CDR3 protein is CASSSDVGANVLTF. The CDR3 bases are TGTGCCAGCAGTTCCGATGTTGGGGCCAACGTCCTGACTTTC.

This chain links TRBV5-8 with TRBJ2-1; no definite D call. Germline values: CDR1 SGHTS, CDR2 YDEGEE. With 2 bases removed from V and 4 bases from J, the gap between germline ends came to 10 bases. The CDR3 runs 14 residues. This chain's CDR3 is CASSFGIFYNEQFF. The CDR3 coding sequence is TGTGCCAGCAGCTTCGGCATATTTTACAATGAGCAGTTCTTC.

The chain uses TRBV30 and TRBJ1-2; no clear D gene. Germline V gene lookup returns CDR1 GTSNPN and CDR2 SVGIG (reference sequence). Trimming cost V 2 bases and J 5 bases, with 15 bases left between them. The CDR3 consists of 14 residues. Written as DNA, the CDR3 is TGTGCCTGGAGTCACAAGGACTTTAGGTATGGCTACACCTTC. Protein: CAWSHKDFRYGYTF.

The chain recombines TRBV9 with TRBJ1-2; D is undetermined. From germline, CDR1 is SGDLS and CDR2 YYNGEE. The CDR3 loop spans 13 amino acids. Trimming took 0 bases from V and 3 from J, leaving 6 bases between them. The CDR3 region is CASSVGGDYGYTF. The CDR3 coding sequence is TGTGCCAGCAGCGTAGGGGGTGACTATGGCTACACCTTC. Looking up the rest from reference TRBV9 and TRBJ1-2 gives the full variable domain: DSGVTQTPKHLITATGQRVTLRCSPRSGDLSVYWYQQSLDQGLQFLIQYYNGEERAKGNILERFSAQQFPDLHSELNLSSLELGDSALYFCASSVGGDYGYTFGSGTRLTVV.

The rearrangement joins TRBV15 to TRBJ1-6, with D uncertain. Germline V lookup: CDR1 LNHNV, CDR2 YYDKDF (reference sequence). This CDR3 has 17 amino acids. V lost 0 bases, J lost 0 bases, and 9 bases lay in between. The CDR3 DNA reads TGTGCCACCAGCAGAGATGGGAGGAGCTCCTATAATTCACCCCTCCACTTT. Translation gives CATSRDGRSSYNSPLHF. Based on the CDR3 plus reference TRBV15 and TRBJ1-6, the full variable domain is DAMVIQNPRYQVTQFGKPVTLSCSQTLNHNVMYWYQQKSSQAPKLLFHYYDKDFNNEADTPDNFQSRRPNTSFCFLDIRSPGLGDTAMYLCATSRDGRSSYNSPLHFGNGTRLTVT.

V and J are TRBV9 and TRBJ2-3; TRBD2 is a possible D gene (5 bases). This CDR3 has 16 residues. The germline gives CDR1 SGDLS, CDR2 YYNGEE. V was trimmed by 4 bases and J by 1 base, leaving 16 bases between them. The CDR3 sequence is CASSLRGSAGTDTQYF. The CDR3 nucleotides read TGTGCCAGCAGCCTCCGTGGGAGCGCTGGCACAGATACGCAGTATTTT. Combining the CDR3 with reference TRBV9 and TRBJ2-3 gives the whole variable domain DSGVTQTPKHLITATGQRVTLRCSPRSGDLSVYWYQQSLDQGLQFLIQYYNGEERAKGNILERFSAQQFPDLHSELNLSSLELGDSALYFCASSLRGSAGTDTQYFGPGTRLTVL.

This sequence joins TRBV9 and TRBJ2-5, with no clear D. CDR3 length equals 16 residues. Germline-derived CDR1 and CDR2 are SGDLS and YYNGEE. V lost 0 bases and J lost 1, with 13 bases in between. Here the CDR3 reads CASSVALSTVQETQYF. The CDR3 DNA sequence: TGTGCCAGCAGCGTAGCCTTGTCAACAGTCCAAGAGACCCAGTACTTC.

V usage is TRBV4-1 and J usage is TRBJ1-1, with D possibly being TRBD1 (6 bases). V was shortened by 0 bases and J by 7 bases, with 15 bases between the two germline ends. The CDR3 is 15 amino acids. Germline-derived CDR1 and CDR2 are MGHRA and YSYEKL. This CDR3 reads CASSQDIARGNEAFF. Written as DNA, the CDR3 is TGCGCCAGCAGCCAAGACATTGCCAGGGGCAATGAAGCTTTCTTT.

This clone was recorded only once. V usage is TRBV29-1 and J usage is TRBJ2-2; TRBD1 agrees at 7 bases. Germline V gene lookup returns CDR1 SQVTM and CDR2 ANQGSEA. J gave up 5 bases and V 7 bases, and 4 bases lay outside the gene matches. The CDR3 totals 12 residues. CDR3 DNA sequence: TGCAGCGCGTACAGGGGAACCGGGGAGCTGTTTTTT. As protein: CSAYRGTGELFF.

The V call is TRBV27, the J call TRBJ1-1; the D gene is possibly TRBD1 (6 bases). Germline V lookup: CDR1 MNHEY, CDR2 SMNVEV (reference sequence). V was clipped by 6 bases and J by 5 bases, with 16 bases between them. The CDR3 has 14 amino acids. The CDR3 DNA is TGTGCCAGCAGAGAGGGGACATCTCCGACTGAAGCTTTCTTT. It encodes CASREGTSPTEAFF.

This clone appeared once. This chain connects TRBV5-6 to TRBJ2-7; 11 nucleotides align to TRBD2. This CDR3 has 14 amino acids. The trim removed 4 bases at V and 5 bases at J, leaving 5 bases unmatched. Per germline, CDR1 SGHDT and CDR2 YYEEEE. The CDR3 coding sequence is TGTGCCAGCAGCATACTAGCGGGAGAAAACGAGCAGTACTTC. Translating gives CASSILAGENEQYF.

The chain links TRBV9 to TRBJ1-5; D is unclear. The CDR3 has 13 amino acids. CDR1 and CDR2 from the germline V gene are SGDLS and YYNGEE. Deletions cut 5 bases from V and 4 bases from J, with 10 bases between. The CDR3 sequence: CASSPGKNQPQHF. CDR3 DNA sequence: TGTGCCAGCAGTCCCGGAAAAAATCAGCCCCAGCATTTT.

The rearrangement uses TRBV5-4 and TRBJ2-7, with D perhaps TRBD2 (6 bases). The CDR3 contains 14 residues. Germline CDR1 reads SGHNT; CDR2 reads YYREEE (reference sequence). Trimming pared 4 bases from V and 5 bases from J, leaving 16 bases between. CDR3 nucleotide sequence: TGTGCCAGCAGCCGACTAGGACCAGGAGACGAGCAGTACTTC. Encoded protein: CASSRLGPGDEQYF.